The present T cell receptor (beta chain) was sequenced within a study of blood T cell repertoires in COVID-19. Study context: In each case, the material was cDNA or gDNA derived from T cells, B-cell-depleted T cells, or PBMCs.

This CDR3 spans 15 amino acids. V trimming: 5 bases; J trimming: 3 bases; junction bases outside the gene matches: 10. The germline gives CDR1 LNHDA, CDR2 SQIVND (reference sequence). The table came from immunoSEQ multiplex PCR; TCRdb's copy has only in-frame clones and leaves some out. The data contain about 250,000 clones, about four fifths of them singletons. The V call is TRBV19, the J call TRBJ2-7; 7 bases fit TRBD1. The source material was peripheral blood. This TCR was recovered from a man at least 80 years old with acute or convalescent COVID-19. CDR3 DNA: TGTGCCAGTAGTTCCAGACAGGGAATTATCTACGAGCAGTACTTC. It codes for CASSSRQGIIYEQYF.